Described below is a single TCR beta chain sequence and its context. Its antigen is currently unknown. No neoadjuvant therapy was given to the selected pancreatic ductal adenocarcinoma patients before their surgery. V gave up 1 base and J gave up 6 bases; unmatched junction bases: 10. This CDR3 is 17 amino acids long. Looked up from germline, CDR1 is KGHSH and CDR2 is LQKENI. These data originate in a study of T cells in pancreatic ductal adenocarcinoma. Overall study results and limits: Comparisons of tumor and blood clonality may show falsely lower tumor diversity. Blood had more productive templates and approximately 8-fold more unique clonotypes than tumor. Mean clonality was about 0.12 in tumors and roughly 0.067 in blood, not significantly different. The resected pancreatic cancer cohort was biased toward the minority with early-stage disease.

Profiling relied on immunoSEQ multiplex PCR, and the TCRdb table lists in-frame clones only, not all of them. The repertoire has more than 85,000 clones, roughly 95% of them found once; the top ten carry roughly 3%. V and J are TRBV18 and TRBJ2-5; 11 bases fit TRBD2. This sequence was found in a human donor with pancreatic ductal adenocarcinoma. The source material was PBMCs. CDR3 nucleotide sequence: TGTGCCAGCTCACCACGAGAGCTAGCGGGAGGTTTGAAGACCCAGTACTTC. Amino acid sequence: CASSPRELAGGLKTQYF. Using reference TRBV18 and TRBJ2-5 for the parts outside the CDR3, the full variable domain is NAGVMQNPRHLVRRRGQEARLRCSPMKGHSHVYWYRQLPEEGLKFMVYLQKENIIDESGMPKERFSAEFPKEGPSILRIQQVVRGDSAAYFCASSPRELAGGLKTQYFGPGTRLLVL.